This TCR beta chain was identified during a study of OX40 agonist ivuxolimab in advanced cancers. Study background: An agonistic human IgG2 monoclonal antibody against OX40 (CD134) was given. Patients received intravenous ivuxolimab every 2 weeks at 0.01 to 10 mg/kg.

TCRdb's copy holds only in-frame clones and misses some; the assay was immunoSEQ multiplex PCR. The sample holds 110,000 or so clones, more than 85% seen once. The material was CD4+ or CD8+ T cells sorted from blood, obtained in a trial of the OX40 agonist ivuxolimab. The receptor was isolated from an adult with an advanced solid tumor such as melanoma, head and neck, liver or kidney cancer.

CDR3 loop: CASSSLAGGSGELFF. CDR3 coding DNA: TGTGCCAGCAGTTCTCTAGCGGGGGGGAGCGGGGAGCTGTTTTTT. The chain couples TRBV9 to TRBJ2-2, with TRBD2 identical over 12 bases. Germline values: CDR1 SGDLS, CDR2 YYNGEE. The trim removed 5 bases at V and 7 bases at J, leaving 6 bases unmatched. The CDR3 totals 15 residues. The full variable domain, with the rest looked up from reference TRBV9 and TRBJ2-2, is DSGVTQTPKHLITATGQRVTLRCSPRSGDLSVYWYQQSLDQGLQFLIQYYNGEERAKGNILERFSAQQFPDLHSELNLSSLELGDSALYFCASSSLAGGSGELFFGEGSRLTVL.